Sequencing of this TCR beta chain was carried out in a study of shared clonotypes between healthy human individuals. Study observations and caveats: Among four donors, 4.5% to 5.5% of naive CD4 clonotypes were found in common.

On this clone itself: Its matching antigen is unknown.

Germline assignment: CDR1 MNHEY and CDR2 SMNVEV (reference sequence). The junction had 4 bases not matched to a gene; V was cut back by 0 bases and J by 1 base. This CDR3 is built from 16 residues. This table comes from immunoSEQ multiplex PCR, and its TCRdb copy is limited to in-frame clones, with some not included. In the table there are over 75,000 clones, approximately 63% of which are singletons. All of the donors resided in Nashville, Tennessee, and each was a Caucasian adult. The specimen was memory CD8+ T cells sorted from blood. The subset: CD45RO+ cells pooled with CCR7-negative TemRA cells. The clonotype was recovered from a young man in good health. The genes are TRBV27 and TRBJ2-5; 8 bases align to TRBD1. The CDR3 is CASSLSDRAFQETQYF. In DNA form, the CDR3 reads TGTGCCAGCAGTTTATCGGACAGGGCCTTCCAAGAGACCCAGTACTTC.